Detailed here is one T cell receptor (beta chain). Its specificity is not known. TCR beta rearrangements were amplified from peripheral blood genomic DNA. This record comes from a study of T cell repertoires in aging, cancer and after chemotherapy. Overall study findings and caveats: Healthy donors lost TCR diversity with age mainly through richness, cancer patients through richness and evenness. These repertoire data do not allow conclusions about immunological memory after chemotherapy.

TRB rearrangements spanning V, D and J were amplified using mixed TRB-A/B primers. TCRdb re-analysed the multiplex PCR reads in MiXCR, keeping a single row per CDR3 protein. The repertoire holds about 1,200 distinct CDR3 sequences, with 16% as singletons. Looked up from germline, CDR1 is SGHDT and CDR2 is YYEEEE. The CDR3 length is 12 residues. V was clipped by 2 bases and J by 5 bases, with 5 bases between them. The genes are TRBV5-6 and TRBJ2-4; D is uncertain. The material sequenced was blood. This TCR derives from a human donor with a solid tumor. The CDR3 loop is CASSFNENIQYF. DNA of the CDR3: TGTGCCAGCAGCTTCAACGAAAACATTCAGTACTTC.